The 21 T cell receptor beta chains below were found in one sample sequenced in a study of CD8 T cells in ankylosing spondylitis. TCRdb analysed the 5' RACE reads with MiXCR anew, one entry per CDR3 protein. The data show about 140,000 distinct CDR3 sequences, around a third seen once. The sequenced sample consisted of synovial fluid, either unsorted or a sorted T cell fraction (not recorded which). These receptors originate from a male donor with ankylosing spondylitis.

This chain joins TRBV12-3 or TRBV12-4 and TRBJ2-1; D may be TRBD2 (5 bases). Trimming stripped 6 bases from V and 6 bases from J, with 9 bases between. This CDR3 has 12 residues. CDR3 nucleotide sequence: TGTGCCAGCAGCCCCGGGGTCAATGAGCAGTTCTTC. Translation gives CASSPGVNEQFF.

This clonotype was seen a few times. V usage is TRBV6-5 and J usage is TRBJ1-1; a weak D match, TRBD1 (6 bases). Germline V CDR1 and CDR2: MNHEY, SVGAGI. V was clipped by 2 bases and J by 4 bases, with 11 bases between them. The CDR3 consists of 14 residues. The CDR3 loop is CASSYDEGGTEAFF. The CDR3 DNA reads as TGTGCCAGCAGTTACGATGAGGGGGGCACTGAAGCTTTCTTT.

This clonotype has just a few counts. This rearrangement joins TRBV7-2 to TRBJ1-5, with a possible D match to TRBD1 (5 bases). The germline V and J ends were trimmed by 5 bases and 7 bases, with 18 bases remaining between them. Germline CDR1 SGHTA, CDR2 FQGNSA. The CDR3 spans 15 residues. The CDR3 region has the DNA TGTGCCAGCAGCGCGAGGATCGACACAGGACAGCCCCAGCATTTT. Its protein is CASSARIDTGQPQHF.

The rearrangement links TRBV10-3 to TRBJ2-4; 9 bases fit TRBD2. The germline CDR1 and CDR2 sequences are ENHRY and SYGVKD. The CDR3 has 16 residues. V lost 3 bases and J lost 0; bases outside the gene matches: 3. The CDR3, as DNA: TGTGCCATCAGTGATTCAGCGGGGGGAGCCAAAAACATTCAGTACTTC. Protein product: CAISDSAGGAKNIQYF.

The chain is built from TRBV12-3 or TRBV12-4 and TRBJ1-1, with D perhaps TRBD1 (6 bases). The CDR3 covers 15 residues. Trimming cost V 5 bases and J 4 bases, with 17 bases left between them. CDR3 sequence: CASSPPWTAGTEAFF. The CDR3 DNA reads TGTGCCAGCAGTCCGCCCTGGACAGCGGGCACTGAAGCTTTCTTT.

The rearrangement joins TRBV28 to TRBJ1-2; D remains ambiguous. The CDR3 contains 14 residues. Germline V gene sequence: CDR1 MDHEN, CDR2 SYDVKM. V lost 7 bases to trimming and J lost 3 bases, with 15 bases between them. The CDR3 loop is CASKAAATYYGYTF. The CDR3, as DNA: TGTGCCAGCAAGGCCGCAGCCACCTACTATGGCTACACCTTC.

This clonotype occurred many times. The chain couples TRBV5-5 to TRBJ1-2, with TRBD1 matching 7 bases. Germline V gene lookup returns CDR1 SGHKS and CDR2 YYEKEE (reference sequence). V trimming: 2 bases; J trimming: 3 bases; junction bases outside the gene matches: 10. CDR3 length: 16 residues. The CDR3 loop is CASSFSVGQQDYGYTF. CDR3 coding DNA: TGTGCCAGCAGCTTTTCTGTGGGACAGCAGGACTATGGCTACACCTTC.

CDR3 bases: TGCAGTGCTGAGGGGGGTCTTTCGAGCTCCTACGAGCAGTACTTC. Protein product: CSAEGGLSSSYEQYF. This chain uses TRBV20-1 with TRBJ2-7; D tentatively reads TRBD1 or TRBD2 (6 bases each). This CDR3 contains 15 residues. Germline CDR1 reads DFQATT; CDR2 reads SNEGSKA (reference sequence). Trimming took 5 bases from V and 0 from J, leaving 17 bases between them.

The V and J genes are TRBV12-3 or TRBV12-4 and TRBJ2-3; a weak D match, TRBD1 (6 bases). Trimming stripped 7 bases from V and 0 bases from J, with 14 bases between. The CDR3 consists of 15 residues. This CDR3 is CASTLDSRSTDTQYF. CDR3 sequence (DNA): TGTGCCAGCACACTGGACAGTCGTAGCACAGATACGCAGTATTTT.

The chain links TRBV10-3 to TRBJ2-1, with D perhaps matching TRBD2 (6 bases). CDR1 ENHRY and CDR2 SYGVKD come from the germline V gene. CDR3 size: 16 residues. V lost 4 bases and J lost 8, with 21 bases in between. CDR3 region: CAISVLRDPPGDEQFF. CDR3 in DNA: TGTGCCATCAGTGTGCTGCGGGACCCCCCTGGGGATGAGCAGTTCTTC.

This clonotype was detected only a few times. The chain couples TRBV20-1 to TRBJ2-3, with 8 bases fitting TRBD2. The CDR3 is 14 amino acids. Looked up from germline, CDR1 is DFQATT and CDR2 is SNEGSKA (reference sequence). Losses at the gene ends were 3 bases for V and 3 bases for J; bases not matched to a gene: 5. The CDR3 loop is CSASLGGATDTQYF. The CDR3 bases are TGCAGTGCTAGTCTCGGGGGGGCTACAGATACGCAGTATTTT.

The DNA of the CDR3 is TGCGCCAGCAGCTGGGACAGGGATGAGCAGTTCTTC. The encoded protein is CASSWDRDEQFF. This chain connects TRBV5-1 to TRBJ2-1, with 9 bases identical to TRBD1. Germline CDR1 reads SGHRS; CDR2 reads YFSETQ. J gave up 8 bases and V 3 bases, and 0 bases lay outside the gene matches. The CDR3 extends over 12 amino acids.

This clonotype was seen only a few times. This chain joins TRBV20-1 and TRBJ2-7; perhaps TRBD1 as D (6 bases). Trimming shortened V by 3 bases and J by 7 bases, and 10 bases separated the two germline ends. Germline CDR1 is DFQATT and CDR2 is SNEGSKA (reference sequence). The CDR3 contains 11 residues. In DNA form, the CDR3 reads TGCAGTGCTAGCTACAGGGAAGAGCAGTACTTC. This gives the protein CSASYREEQYF.

Ten or more counts support this clonotype. CDR3 DNA sequence: TGCAGCGTTGACGGCGGGCTCTATGGCTACACCTTC. This encodes CSVDGGLYGYTF. V usage is TRBV29-1 and J usage is TRBJ1-2; no reliable D call. Germline V lookup: CDR1 SQVTM, CDR2 ANQGSEA. This CDR3 is built from 12 residues. V was trimmed by 3 bases and J by 4 bases, leaving 9 bases between them.

This chain connects TRBV6-2 or TRBV6-3 to TRBJ1-1; a weak D match, TRBD1 (6 bases). V lost 5 bases and J 1 base, leaving 11 bases between the germline ends. CDR1 and CDR2 (germline): MNHEY, SVGEGT. CDR3 length: 14 residues. This CDR3 reads CASSKQGSNTEAFF. DNA of the CDR3: TGTGCCAGCAGTAAACAGGGCTCGAACACTGAAGCTTTCTTT.

The chain carries TRBV20-1 and TRBJ2-3; the match to TRBD1 covers 7 bases. This CDR3 comprises 14 residues. Trimming at V came to 5 bases and at J to 2 bases, leaving 7 bases not matched to a gene. The germline V gene has CDR1 DFQATT and CDR2 SNEGSKA (reference sequence). CDR3 in DNA: TGCAGTGCTCCCACTACAGGGGCCACAGATACGCAGTATTTT. Translating gives CSAPTTGATDTQYF.

The chain couples TRBV11-3 to TRBJ2-1; D could derive from TRBD1 or TRBD2 (5 bases each). V was cut by 5 bases and J by 8 bases, with 13 bases left in between. The germline gives CDR1 SGHNT, CDR2 YENEEA. The CDR3 sequence is 13 residues long. This chain's CDR3 is CASSRDLEDEQFF. The CDR3 coding sequence is TGTGCCAGCAGCAGGGACCTCGAGGATGAGCAGTTCTTC. The full variable domain, in which reference TRBV11-3 and TRBJ2-1 provide the parts outside the CDR3, is EAGVVQSPRYKIIEKKQPVAFWCNPISGHNTLYWYLQNLGQGPELLIRYENEEAVDDSQLPKDRFSAERLKGVDSTLKIQPAELGDSAVYLCASSRDLEDEQFFGPGTRLTVL.

The chain joins TRBV20-1 to TRBJ1-2; maybe TRBD1 (6 bases). This CDR3 contains 13 residues. V lost 6 bases and J lost 3, with 14 bases in between. Germline V gene data show CDR1 as DFQATT and CDR2 as SNEGSKA (reference sequence). CDR3 sequence (DNA): TGCAGTGCGTCCGGGACAATGTACTATGGCTACACCTTC. Translating gives CSASGTMYYGYTF.

This clonotype has at least ten counts. The chain joins TRBV2 to TRBJ2-1; possibly TRBD1 or TRBD2 for D (5 bases each). V was cut by 3 bases and J by 7 bases, with 13 bases left in between. There are 14 residues in the CDR3. Germline loops: CDR1 SNHLY, CDR2 FYNNEI. CDR3 amino acids: CASSEGDGTNEQFF. The CDR3 DNA follows: TGTGCCAGCAGTGAGGGTGATGGGACGAATGAGCAGTTCTTC.

This clonotype was counted at least ten times. V is TRBV7-2 and J is TRBJ2-1; 8 nucleotides match TRBD2. This CDR3 is built from 16 residues. V gave up 5 bases and J gave up 2 bases; unmatched junction bases: 8. CDR1 is SGHTA, CDR2 FQGNSA, per germline. The CDR3 DNA follows: TGTGCCAGCAGCGCCCAAGCGGGAGTTACCTACAATGAGCAGTTCTTC. It translates to CASSAQAGVTYNEQFF.

This clonotype occurred a few times. The chain is built from TRBV27 and TRBJ1-4, with D possibly being TRBD1 (6 bases). Between the trimmed V and J ends, which lost 4 bases and 8 bases, there was a span of 14 bases. Germline V gene lookup returns CDR1 MNHEY and CDR2 SMNVEV (reference sequence). The CDR3 covers 14 residues. CDR3 in amino acids: CASSSPVRGEKLFF. In DNA, the CDR3 is TGTGCCAGCAGTTCACCGGTGAGGGGGGAAAAACTGTTTTTT.